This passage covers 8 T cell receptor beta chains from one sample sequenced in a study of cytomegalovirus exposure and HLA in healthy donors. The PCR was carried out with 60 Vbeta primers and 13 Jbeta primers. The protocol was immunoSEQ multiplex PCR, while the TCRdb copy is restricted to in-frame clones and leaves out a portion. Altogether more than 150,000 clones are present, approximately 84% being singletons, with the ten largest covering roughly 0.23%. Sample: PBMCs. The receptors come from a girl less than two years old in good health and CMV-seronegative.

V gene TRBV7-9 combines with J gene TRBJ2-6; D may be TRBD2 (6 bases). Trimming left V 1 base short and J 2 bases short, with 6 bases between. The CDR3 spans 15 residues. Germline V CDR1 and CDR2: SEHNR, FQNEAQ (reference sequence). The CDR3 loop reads CASSLGGAGANVLTF. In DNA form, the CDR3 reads TGTGCCAGCAGCTTAGGGGGGGCTGGGGCCAACGTCCTGACTTTC.

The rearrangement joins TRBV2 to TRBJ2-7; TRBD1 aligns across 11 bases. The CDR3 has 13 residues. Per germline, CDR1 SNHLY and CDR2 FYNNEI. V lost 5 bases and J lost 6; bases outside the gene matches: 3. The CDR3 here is CASSRDRGSEQYF. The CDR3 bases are TGTGCCAGCAGTCGGGACAGGGGGTCCGAGCAGTACTTC.

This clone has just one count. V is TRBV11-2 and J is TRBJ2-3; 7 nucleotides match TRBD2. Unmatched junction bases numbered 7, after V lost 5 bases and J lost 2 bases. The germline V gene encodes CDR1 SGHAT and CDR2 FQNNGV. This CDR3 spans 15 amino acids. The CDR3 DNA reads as TGTGCCAGCAGCAACACAGCGGGGATCACAGATACGCAGTATTTT. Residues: CASSNTAGITDTQYF.

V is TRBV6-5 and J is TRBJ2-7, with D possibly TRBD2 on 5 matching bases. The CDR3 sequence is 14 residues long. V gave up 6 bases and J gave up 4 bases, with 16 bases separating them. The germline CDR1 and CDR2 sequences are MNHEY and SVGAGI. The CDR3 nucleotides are TGTGCCAGCAGCGCCCCGGGAAGACCGTACGAGCAGTACTTC. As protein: CASSAPGRPYEQYF.

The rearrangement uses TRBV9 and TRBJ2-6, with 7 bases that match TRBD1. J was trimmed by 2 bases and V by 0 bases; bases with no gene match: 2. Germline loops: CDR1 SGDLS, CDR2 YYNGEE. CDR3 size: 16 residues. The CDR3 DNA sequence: TGTGCCAGCAGCGTAGCCGACAGGGCTGGGGCCAACGTCCTGACTTTC. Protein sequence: CASSVADRAGANVLTF.

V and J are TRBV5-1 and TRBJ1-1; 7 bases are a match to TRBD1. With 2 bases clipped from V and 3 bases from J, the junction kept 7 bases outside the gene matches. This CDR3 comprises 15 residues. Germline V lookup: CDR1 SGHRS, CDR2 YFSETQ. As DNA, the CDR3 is TGCGCCAGCAGCTTTAGGGGGCAGGCGGACACTGAAGCTTTCTTT. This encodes CASSFRGQADTEAFF.

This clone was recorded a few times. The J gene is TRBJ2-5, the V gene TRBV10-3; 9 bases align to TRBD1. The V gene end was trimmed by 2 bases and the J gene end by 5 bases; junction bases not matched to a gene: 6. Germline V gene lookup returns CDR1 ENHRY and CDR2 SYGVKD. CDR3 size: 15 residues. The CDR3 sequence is CAISEPDRGGETQYF. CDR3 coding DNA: TGTGCCATCAGTGAGCCGGACAGGGGTGGGGAGACCCAGTACTTC.

CDR3 protein: CAISGATGTGESGANVLTF. In DNA form, the CDR3 reads TGTGCCATCAGTGGTGCAACCGGGACAGGGGAATCTGGGGCCAACGTCCTGACTTTC. The V call is TRBV10-3, the J call TRBJ2-6; 10 nucleotides match TRBD1. The CDR3 totals 19 residues. Germline assignment: CDR1 ENHRY and CDR2 SYGVKD. After removal of 4 bases from V and 1 base from J, the junction contained 10 bases not matched to a gene.